The 30 T cell receptor beta chains below come from one sample, sequenced in a study of cytomegalovirus exposure and HLA in healthy donors. PCR amplification relied on 60 Vbeta primers (plus 13 Jbeta primers). Sequenced by immunoSEQ multiplex PCR; TCRdb stores in-frame clones only, minus some. The sample shows approximately 150,000 clones, around 65% of them seen only once. The sample taken for sequencing was PBMCs. These receptor sequences come from a woman under 40 in good health and CMV-seropositive.

The chain carries TRBV2 and TRBJ2-1, with 11 nucleotides matching TRBD1. CDR3 size: 16 residues. Losses at the gene ends were 3 bases for V and 10 bases for J; bases not matched to a gene: 11. CDR1 is SNHLY and CDR2 is FYNNEI in the germline V gene. CDR3 sequence reads: CASSEFRDRGSREQFF. For the CDR3, the DNA is TGTGCCAGCAGTGAGTTCCGGGACAGGGGGTCTCGGGAGCAGTTCTTC.

The gene calls are TRBV19 and TRBJ1-3; D not certain. CDR1 and CDR2 (germline): LNHDA, SQIVND (reference sequence). Between the trimmed V and J ends, which lost 5 bases and 3 bases, there was a span of 11 bases. This CDR3 contains 14 residues. The CDR3 DNA follows: TGTGCCAGTAGTTCTCCGGGGTATGGAAACACCATATATTTT. As protein: CASSSPGYGNTIYF. Looking up the rest from reference TRBV19 and TRBJ1-3 gives the full variable domain: DGGITQSPKYLFRKEGQNVTLSCEQNLNHDAMYWYRQDPGQGLRLIYYSQIVNDFQKGDIAEGYSVSREKKESFPLTVTSAQKNPTAFYLCASSSPGYGNTIYFGEGSWLTVV.

This rearrangement joins TRBV27 to TRBJ2-7; 9 nucleotides align to TRBD1. V was pared by 10 bases and J by 1 base, with 17 bases of the junction left unmatched. There are 17 residues in the CDR3. Germline CDR1 MNHEY, CDR2 SMNVEV (reference sequence). CDR3 nucleotides: TGTGCCACAAATTGGGGAGAACCGGGACAGGGATCCTACGAGCAGTACTTC. Protein: CATNWGEPGQGSYEQYF.

This chain connects TRBV2 to TRBJ1-6; maybe TRBD1 (6 bases). Trimming stripped 1 base from V and 7 bases from J, with 14 bases between. The germline V gene encodes CDR1 SNHLY and CDR2 FYNNEI. The CDR3 contains 16 residues. The CDR3 loop reads CASSEEGGGTNSPLHF. The CDR3 nucleotides are TGTGCCAGCAGTGAAGAGGGGGGAGGGACAAATTCACCCCTCCACTTT.

This clone was detected only once. J is TRBJ2-5 and V is TRBV14, with no clear D. The V gene lost 2 bases and the J gene lost 10 bases, with 11 bases spanning the gap. The germline CDR1 and CDR2 sequences are SGHDN and FVKESK. The CDR3 length is 12 residues. The CDR3 nucleotides read TGTGCCAGCAGCCAAAACAATTGGAGCCAGTACTTC. Protein sequence: CASSQNNWSQYF.

The CDR3: CASSLGQAWANVLTF. CDR3 sequence (DNA): TGTGCCAGCAGCTTAGGGCAGGCGTGGGCCAACGTCCTGACTTTC. The chain combines TRBV7-9 with TRBJ2-6; no definite D call. The CDR3 is made up of 15 amino acids. Deletions cut 1 base from V and 5 bases from J, with 9 bases between. CDR1 is SEHNR, CDR2 FQNEAQ, per germline (reference sequence).

The chain couples TRBV9 to TRBJ1-1; no definite D call. V lost 6 bases, J lost 0 bases, and 15 bases lay in between. Germline values: CDR1 SGDLS, CDR2 YYNGEE. The CDR3 loop spans 15 amino acids. The CDR3 loop reads CASTPGGGLNTEAFF. The DNA for the CDR3 is TGTGCCAGCACCCCGGGAGGCGGGCTGAACACTGAAGCTTTCTTT.

The chain links TRBV10-3 to TRBJ1-5; 8 bases fit TRBD1. V shed 3 bases, J shed 0 bases, and the junction held 10 bases outside the gene matches. CDR1 is ENHRY and CDR2 is SYGVKD in the germline V gene. This CDR3 spans 18 amino acids. The chain's CDR3 is CAISERSPGQASNQPQHF. CDR3 coding DNA: TGTGCCATCAGTGAAAGGAGCCCGGGACAGGCTAGCAATCAGCCCCAGCATTTT.

V and J are TRBV11-2 and TRBJ2-5, with a tentative D call TRBD1 (6 bases). CDR3 size: 17 residues. V was trimmed by 0 bases and J by 5 bases, leaving 19 bases between them. Germline V gene data show CDR1 as SGHAT and CDR2 as FQNNGV. CDR3 in amino acids: CASSLDRLGRGTETQYF. CDR3 DNA: TGTGCCAGCAGCTTAGATCGTCTTGGCAGGGGTACGGAGACCCAGTACTTC.

This chain uses TRBV11-3 with TRBJ1-2; TRBD1 aligns across 9 bases. The ends lost 5 bases at V and 7 bases at J; junction bases unmatched: 8. This CDR3 comprises 14 residues. CDR1 is SGHNT, CDR2 YENEEA, per germline. The CDR3 loop is CASSAGQGYGGYTF. The CDR3 coding sequence is TGTGCCAGCAGCGCTGGACAGGGGTACGGTGGCTACACCTTC. Complete variable domain (other parts from reference TRBV11-3 and TRBJ1-2): EAGVVQSPRYKIIEKKQPVAFWCNPISGHNTLYWYLQNLGQGPELLIRYENEEAVDDSQLPKDRFSAERLKGVDSTLKIQPAELGDSAVYLCASSAGQGYGGYTFGSGTRLTVV.

This chain uses TRBV30 with TRBJ1-6; the D gene is possibly TRBD1 (6 bases). The CDR3 has 15 residues. Trimming removed 5 bases from V and 4 bases from J, with 15 bases in between. Per germline, CDR1 GTSNPN and CDR2 SVGIG (reference sequence). The CDR3 protein is CAWESRDTYNSPLHF. CDR3 nucleotide sequence: TGTGCCTGGGAAAGTAGGGACACATATAATTCACCCCTCCACTTT. Using reference TRBV30 and TRBJ1-6 for the parts outside the CDR3, the full variable domain is SQTIHQWPATLVQPVGSPLSLECTVEGTSNPNLYWYRQAAGRGLQLLFYSVGIGQISSEVPQNLSASRPQDRQFILSSKKLLLSDSGFYLCAWESRDTYNSPLHFGNGTRLTVT.

The gene calls are TRBV5-1 and TRBJ2-3, with D perhaps matching TRBD2 (6 bases). CDR1 is SGHRS, CDR2 YFSETQ, per germline. The ends were cut back, 4 bases at V and 2 bases at J, with 17 bases in the middle. The CDR3 consists of 16 residues. CDR3 DNA: TGCGCCAGCAGCCCCGGGTGGGGGAGGATCACAGATACGCAGTATTTT. This sequence encodes CASSPGWGRITDTQYF.

This chain links TRBV10-1 with TRBJ2-1; 9 bases match TRBD2. After removal of 4 bases from V and 3 bases from J, the junction contained 10 bases not matched to a gene. The CDR3 has 17 amino acids. The germline gives CDR1 WNHNN, CDR2 SYGVQD (reference sequence). CDR3 nucleotide sequence: TGCGCCAGCAGTGGGCCCAAGACTAGCGGAGACTACAATGAGCAGTTCTTC. This codes for CASSGPKTSGDYNEQFF.

The rearrangement joins TRBV6-6 to TRBJ2-1, with D possibly matching TRBD1 (6 bases). CDR1 and CDR2 from the germline V gene are MNHNY and SVGAGI (reference sequence). The CDR3 totals 14 residues. Trimming cost V 3 bases and J 4 bases, with 10 bases left between them. This chain's CDR3 is CASSYRTDYNEQFF. The CDR3 DNA follows: TGTGCCAGCAGTTATAGGACAGATTACAATGAGCAGTTCTTC.

This clone came up a few times. The chain combines TRBV11-3 with TRBJ1-1; the D is unclear. V was trimmed by 5 bases and J by 9 bases, leaving 16 bases between them. The CDR3 loop spans 13 amino acids. The germline gives CDR1 SGHNT, CDR2 YENEEA. Here the CDR3 DNA reads TGTGCCAGCAGCACCGAGGGCGGGCAAAAAGCTTTCTTT. This sequence encodes CASSTEGGQKAFF.

This clone has only one observation. The J gene is TRBJ2-6, the V gene TRBV7-2; 8 bases agree with TRBD1. The germline V gene encodes CDR1 SGHTA and CDR2 FQGNSA. J gave up 1 base and V 0 bases, and 5 bases lay outside the gene matches. The CDR3 is made up of 18 amino acids. CDR3 loop: CASSLADRERSGANVLTF. In DNA, the CDR3 is TGTGCCAGCAGCTTAGCGGACAGGGAGCGGTCTGGGGCCAACGTCCTGACTTTC.

The DNA for the CDR3 is TGTGCCAGCAGCAAACGGACAGGGCTTGTCACCGGGGAGCTGTTTTTT. It yields the protein CASSKRTGLVTGELFF. The chain has TRBV6-6 and TRBJ2-2; 8 bases agree with TRBD1. The CDR3 contains 16 residues. V lost 6 bases to trimming and J lost 4 bases; unmatched junction nucleotides: 10. From germline, CDR1 is MNHNY and CDR2 SVGAGI (reference sequence).

The chain is built from TRBV19 and TRBJ1-3, with 7 positions matching TRBD1. This CDR3 region has 16 residues. Per the germline V gene, CDR1 is LNHDA and CDR2 is SQIVND (reference sequence). V shed 4 bases and J 0 bases; nucleotides not matched to a gene: 6. The CDR3 here is CASSTGQPFSGNTIYF. The CDR3, as DNA: TGTGCCAGTAGTACGGGACAGCCGTTCTCTGGAAACACCATATATTTT.

This clone is a singleton in its sample. The chain joins TRBV5-4 to TRBJ2-7; D gene unclear. This CDR3 is built from 14 residues. Germline V lookup: CDR1 SGHNT, CDR2 YYREEE (reference sequence). The V end lost 2 bases, the J end lost 1 base, and 10 bases lay between the germline ends. CDR3 protein: CASSFYDGSYEQYF. The DNA for the CDR3 is TGTGCCAGCAGCTTCTACGACGGGTCCTACGAGCAGTACTTC.

This rearrangement joins TRBV6-1 to TRBJ2-7, with a weak D call TRBD2 (5 bases). The V and J ends lost 6 bases and 3 bases respectively, with 12 bases between them. This CDR3 is 13 amino acids long. CDR1 and CDR2 (germline): MNHNS, SASEGT. CDR3 region: CASRGTTNYEQYF. The CDR3 DNA is TGTGCCAGCAGGGGAACGACTAACTACGAGCAGTACTTC.

This chain joins TRBV5-4 and TRBJ2-5; D is unclear. The ends were cut back, 0 bases at V and 5 bases at J, with 5 bases in the middle. This CDR3 is 12 amino acids long. Germline V gene sequence: CDR1 SGHNT, CDR2 YYREEE (reference sequence). The CDR3 sequence is CASSLVEETQYF. In DNA, the CDR3 is TGTGCCAGCAGCTTGGTCGAGGAGACCCAGTACTTC. Looking up the rest from reference TRBV5-4 and TRBJ2-5 gives the full variable domain: ETGVTQSPTHLIKTRGQQVTLRCSSQSGHNTVSWYQQALGQGPQFIFQYYREEENGRGNFPPRFSGLQFPNYSSELNVNALELDDSALYLCASSLVEETQYFGPGTRLLVL.

The J gene is TRBJ2-1, the V gene TRBV5-4, with TRBD2 identical over 10 bases. This CDR3 is built from 15 residues. Germline V CDR1 and CDR2: SGHNT, YYREEE (reference sequence). The J segment lost 8 bases and the V segment lost 7 bases, leaving 12 bases of the junction unmatched. The CDR3 DNA sequence: TGTGCCAGCGCTCTGTCTCTAGCGGGAGAAGATGAGCAGTTCTTC. Protein: CASALSLAGEDEQFF.

V usage is TRBV2 and J usage is TRBJ1-2; D possibly corresponds to TRBD1 (5 bases). Germline assignment: CDR1 SNHLY and CDR2 FYNNEI. This CDR3 has 15 amino acids. Trimming removed 8 bases from V and 6 bases from J, with 22 bases in between. CDR3 residues: CASSLVRGGWDGYTF. CDR3 in DNA: TGTGCCAGCTCCCTAGTTCGGGGGGGTTGGGATGGCTACACCTTC.

The chain joins TRBV16 to TRBJ1-3; D may be TRBD1 (5 bases). CDR3 size: 16 residues. Germline V CDR1 and CDR2: KGHSY, FQNENV. Between the trimmed V and J ends, which lost 1 base and 2 bases, there was a span of 12 bases. The CDR3 DNA reads as TGTGCCAGCAGCCAATTGGGACTAGCGGCTGGAAACACCATATATTTT. Encoded protein: CASSQLGLAAGNTIYF.

The V call is TRBV5-6, the J call TRBJ1-1, with unresolved D. Germline values: CDR1 SGHDT, CDR2 YYEEEE. The CDR3 runs 11 residues. V shed 4 bases and J shed 5 bases, with 6 bases lying between them. CDR3 nucleotide sequence: TGTGCCAGCAGCGTCAGGACTGAAGCTTTCTTT. Translated: CASSVRTEAFF.

This clone was observed a single time. The V and J genes are TRBV11-2 and TRBJ2-7, with 9 bases identical to TRBD2. The CDR3 has 16 amino acids. J lost 0 bases, V lost 0 bases, and 3 bases had no gene match. Germline assignment: CDR1 SGHAT and CDR2 FQNNGV. The CDR3 DNA is TGTGCCAGCAGCTTAGAACTAGCGGGCCCCTCCTACGAGCAGTACTTC. Translating it yields CASSLELAGPSYEQYF.

The chain links TRBV30 to TRBJ1-2; maybe TRBD1 (6 bases). Germline V gene data show CDR1 as GTSNPN and CDR2 as SVGIG (reference sequence). V lost 4 bases and J 4 bases, leaving 10 bases between the germline ends. CDR3 size: 12 residues. The CDR3 here is CAWNPGAYGYTF. Written as DNA, the CDR3 is TGTGCCTGGAATCCAGGGGCCTATGGCTACACCTTC.

Details on this clone: Other DNA sequences within the sample encode an identical CDR3. CDR3 sequence: CSAREEETQYF. The DNA of the CDR3 is TGCAGTGCTAGGGAGGAGGAAACCCAGTACTTC. J is TRBJ2-5 and V is TRBV20-1; a weak D match, TRBD2 (5 bases). The CDR3 totals 11 residues. The germline gives CDR1 DFQATT, CDR2 SNEGSKA (reference sequence). The V gene lost 3 bases and the J gene lost 8 bases, with 10 bases spanning the gap.

The rearrangement uses TRBV2 and TRBJ2-5; no firm D call. Germline values: CDR1 SNHLY, CDR2 FYNNEI. This CDR3 comprises 12 residues. The V end lost 7 bases, the J end lost 4 bases, and 10 bases lay between the germline ends. CDR3 in amino acids: CASTRSRETQYF. The DNA for the CDR3 is TGTGCCAGCACGAGGTCGAGAGAGACCCAGTACTTC.

The gene calls are TRBV15 and TRBJ2-3; D not resolved. Trimming shortened V by 0 bases and J by 2 bases, and 9 bases separated the two germline ends. The CDR3 extends over 15 amino acids. The V gene's germline CDR1 is LNHNV and CDR2 YYDKDF (reference sequence). Here the CDR3 reads CATSRDQAPTDTQYF. The DNA for the CDR3 is TGTGCCACCAGCAGAGATCAGGCCCCCACAGATACGCAGTATTTT. The full variable domain, with the rest looked up from reference TRBV15 and TRBJ2-3, is DAMVIQNPRYQVTQFGKPVTLSCSQTLNHNVMYWYQQKSSQAPKLLFHYYDKDFNNEADTPDNFQSRRPNTSFCFLDIRSPGLGDTAMYLCATSRDQAPTDTQYFGPGTRLTVL.